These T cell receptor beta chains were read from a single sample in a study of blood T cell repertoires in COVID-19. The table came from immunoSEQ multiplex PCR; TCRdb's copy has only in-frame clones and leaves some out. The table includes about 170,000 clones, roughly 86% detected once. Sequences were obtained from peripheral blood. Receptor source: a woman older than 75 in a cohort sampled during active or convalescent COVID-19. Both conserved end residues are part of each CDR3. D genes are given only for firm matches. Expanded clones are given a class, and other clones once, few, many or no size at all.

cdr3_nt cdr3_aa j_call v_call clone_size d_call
TGTGCCACCAGCAGAGATGGACTTTTCACAGATACGCAGTATTTT CATSRDGLFTDTQYF TRBJ2-3 TRBV15 NA NA
TGTGCCAGCAAATCGAGGACAGCAAACTACGAGCAGTACTTC CASKSRTANYEQYF TRBJ2-7 TRBV27 NA NA
TGCAGCGTTGAAGAGGGCTACAGGGAGAGGCACATTCAGTACTTC CSVEEGYRERHIQYF TRBJ2-4 TRBV29-1 NA NA
TGTGCCAGCAGCTTAGTCGTGGGAGGGTACGAGCAGTACTTC CASSLVVGGYEQYF TRBJ2-7 TRBV11-3 once TRBD2
TGCGCCAGCAGCACCGGGACAGGGAGGGGAGCCAAAAACATTCAGTACTTC CASSTGTGRGAKNIQYF TRBJ2-4 TRBV5-1 NA TRBD1
TGTGCCACCAGCACAAACGCGGGGAATGGCTACACCTTC CATSTNAGNGYTF TRBJ1-2 TRBV15 NA NA
TGTGCCAGCAGCTATAGCGGGGGGCTGGGAGAGACCCAGTACTTC CASSYSGGLGETQYF TRBJ2-5 TRBV11-2 NA TRBD2
TGCAGTGCTAGTTTGTCCGGGACAGGGGTTGGGAACACTGAAGCTTTCTTT CSASLSGTGVGNTEAFF TRBJ1-1 TRBV20-1 NA TRBD1
TGCAGTGCTAGTCCGGGACTAGGTTACAATGAGCAGTTCTTC CSASPGLGYNEQFF TRBJ2-1 TRBV20-1 NA TRBD2
TGCGCCAGCAGTCAACCTAAATGGACAGGGTATGGGTGCAATCAGCCCCAGCATTTT CASSQPKWTGYGCNQPQHF TRBJ1-5 TRBV23-1 NA TRBD1
TGCGCCAGCAGCCAAGAACCCGGGACAGGGGACTACAATGAGCAGTTCTTC CASSQEPGTGDYNEQFF TRBJ2-1 TRBV4-3 NA TRBD1
TGTGCCAGCAGCTTACTAGGGGGCATCTACAATGAGCAGTTCTTC CASSLLGGIYNEQFF TRBJ2-1 TRBV7-9 NA TRBD1
TGTGCCACCAGCAGAGGGGCCAGCGGGAGCGGGGAGCAGTTCTTC CATSRGASGSGEQFF TRBJ2-1 TRBV15 NA TRBD2
TGTGCCAGCAGCTTTGGGGCCGAGCCCCGGGAGACCCAGTACTTC CASSFGAEPRETQYF TRBJ2-5 TRBV5-6 NA NA
TGCGCCAGCAGCGCTCAGTCCACTGAAGCTTTCTTT CASSAQSTEAFF TRBJ1-1 TRBV5-1 NA NA
TGTGCTAGTGGCGCGGGACGCGGAGGCATCTACGGCACAGATACGCAGTATTTT CASGAGRGGIYGTDTQYF TRBJ2-3 TRBV12-5 NA NA
TGCAGAGGACTAGCGGGGGATGTGGGGTTCTTC CRGLAGDVGFF TRBJ2-1 TRBV20-1 NA TRBD2
TGTGCCAGCAGCTTAGACGGACAGTTCCAAGAGACCCAGTACTTC CASSLDGQFQETQYF TRBJ2-5 TRBV11-3 NA NA
TGTGCCTGGACAAAGAGGGCGGTGGGCACTGAAGCTTTCTTT CAWTKRAVGTEAFF TRBJ1-1 TRBV30 once NA
TGTGCCAGCACCAGGGACAGCGCCAACTATGGCTACACCTTC CASTRDSANYGYTF TRBJ1-2 TRBV6-5 NA TRBD1
TGTGCCAGCAGTCAGAGACAGGGGGCAGATACGCAGTATTTT CASSQRQGADTQYF TRBJ2-3 TRBV11-2 NA TRBD1
TGCAGCGTTGGTAATGCGACAGGGGTCTACGAGCAGTACTTC CSVGNATGVYEQYF TRBJ2-7 TRBV29-1 NA TRBD1
TGTGCCAGCAGCTTGATCCTCCAGGGTTCCGGGGAGCTGTTTTTT CASSLILQGSGELFF TRBJ2-2 TRBV5-4 NA NA
TGTGCCAGCAGCCCCGAGGGCGGGGAATATCAGCCCCAGCATTTT CASSPEGGEYQPQHF TRBJ1-5 TRBV7-8 NA NA
TGTGCCAGCGTCACCGGGACAGGGACCTACGAGCAGTACTTC CASVTGTGTYEQYF TRBJ2-7 TRBV6-5 NA TRBD1
TGTGCCAGCAGCCTTCTCCGGTGGGCCCCCCTCCACTTT CASSLLRWAPLHF TRBJ1-6 TRBV12-3/TRBV12-4 NA NA
TGTGCCAGCAGTTTACGGAGCGGGAACACTGAAGCTTTCTTT CASSLRSGNTEAFF TRBJ1-1 TRBV28 NA NA
TGCGCCAGCAGCTTGTCCCAGACATACAATGAGCAGTTCTTC CASSLSQTYNEQFF TRBJ2-1 TRBV5-1 NA NA
TGTGCCAGCAGCGTAGATGTAGCAACTAATGAAAAACTGTTTTTT CASSVDVATNEKLFF TRBJ1-4 TRBV9 NA NA
TGTGCCAGCAGGACAGGGGTTTACGGGGAGCTGTTTTTT CASRTGVYGELFF TRBJ2-2 TRBV12-3/TRBV12-4 NA TRBD1
TGTGCCAGTAGTATAGATGGGGGCGGGAGCACCTACAATGAGCAGTTCTTC CASSIDGGGSTYNEQFF TRBJ2-1 TRBV19 NA NA
TGTGCCATCACGAGCGGGAGGGTCGATGAGCAGTTCTTC CAITSGRVDEQFF TRBJ2-1 TRBV10-3 NA TRBD2
TGCAGCTTGCTTCTTCAGACTCAGTGGGCTTTCTTT CSLLLQTQWAFF TRBJ1-1 TRBV29-1 NA NA
TGTGCCAGCAGCCCCGGACAGGGCCAAGAGACCCAGTACTTC CASSPGQGQETQYF TRBJ2-5 TRBV3-1/TRBV3-2 NA TRBD1
TGTGCCAGCAGCACGGGCCGTGGGGGGTTCGGGGAGCTGTTTTTT CASSTGRGGFGELFF TRBJ2-2 TRBV7-2 NA NA
TGTGCCAGCTCACCATCGGGGGACGAGCAGTACTTC CASSPSGDEQYF TRBJ2-7 TRBV18 NA NA
TGTGCCAGCAGCCAATACGGGAGGGACTATGGCTACACCTTC CASSQYGRDYGYTF TRBJ1-2 TRBV16 NA NA
TGTGCCAGCAGGACCGGGCCCAGGGGCGATGGCTACACCTTC CASRTGPRGDGYTF TRBJ1-2 TRBV27 few NA
TGCGCCAGCAGCTTGGGCGACGGTCCCCCAGGCACTGAAGCTTTCTTT CASSLGDGPPGTEAFF TRBJ1-1 TRBV5-1 NA NA
TGCGCCAGCAGCCAGGAAAGAAGACAGGGGGGAAACACCATATATTTT CASSQERRQGGNTIYF TRBJ1-3 TRBV4-1 NA TRBD1
TGTGCCAGCGGGGGGATCGGACGGAGCTCCTACAATGAGCAGTTCTTC CASGGIGRSSYNEQFF TRBJ2-1 TRBV6-6 NA NA
TGTGCCACCAGCAGCGGCGGGGGCATACACTATGGCTACACCTTC CATSSGGGIHYGYTF TRBJ1-2 TRBV15 NA NA
TGCAGCGTCTCCGGGCAGGGGGGAACTGAAGCTTTCTTT CSVSGQGGTEAFF TRBJ1-1 TRBV29-1 NA TRBD1
TGTGCCAGCAGCGTACCCAGCGGGAGAGTCAATGAGCAGTTCTTC CASSVPSGRVNEQFF TRBJ2-1 TRBV9 NA TRBD2
TGTGCCAGCATAAGAGCGGGGGGTTGGGAGCAGTACTTC CASIRAGGWEQYF TRBJ2-7 TRBV28 NA TRBD2
TGTGCCAGCAGCTCCGTGCGCAGGGGATTCCCCCCCCTCCACTTT CASSSVRRGFPPLHF TRBJ1-6 TRBV3-1/TRBV3-2 NA NA
TGTGCCAGCGGTCAGGATATTGGCTACACCTTC CASGQDIGYTF TRBJ1-2 TRBV2 once NA
TGTGCCAGCAGCCAAGAGTCCAGGGCTGCCTACAATGAGCAGTTCTTC CASSQESRAAYNEQFF TRBJ2-1 TRBV14 NA NA
TGTGCCAGCAGCATGGGACTGTACAATGAGCAGTTCTTC CASSMGLYNEQFF TRBJ2-1 TRBV7-9 NA NA
TGTGCCACCAGCAGTCCCCTGGAGTTGCCGCTGGGGCTCAATGAGCAGTTCTTC CATSSPLELPLGLNEQFF TRBJ2-1 TRBV15 NA NA
TGTGCCACTAAAGGGGAGGTCTTTAAGAATCAGCCCCAGCATTTT CATKGEVFKNQPQHF TRBJ1-5 TRBV19 NA NA
TGTGCCATCACCTTGACAGGGGGCAACTATGGCTACACCTTC CAITLTGGNYGYTF TRBJ1-2 TRBV10-3 NA TRBD1